The entry below describes one T cell receptor beta chain. Its matching antigen is unknown. V dropped 1 base and J dropped 4; count of bases not matched to a gene: 4. Per germline, CDR1 SQVTM and CDR2 ANQGSEA. The CDR3 is 14 amino acids. These data belong to a study of T cell responses to AZD1222 COVID-19 vaccine. Overall study findings and caveats: Unmutated variant regions reportedly attract nearly half of all spike-specific TCRs. In all cases, repertoires were sampled only after the peak T cell response.

Assay used: immunoSEQ multiplex PCR; TCRdb lists only in-frame clones, some missing. The data contain approximately 140,000 clones, 91% of them singletons. The clonotype comes from an adult who received the MenACWY meningococcal vaccine as a control. Sequenced material: peripheral blood, taken 28 days after the second dose of the MenACWY control vaccine. The V and J genes are TRBV29-1 and TRBJ2-7; TRBD1 agrees at 10 bases. CDR3 DNA: TGCAGCGTTGAAGGGGGGACAGGGGTGTACGAGCAGTACTTC. Amino acid sequence: CSVEGGTGVYEQYF.